Following are 19 T cell receptor beta chains from one sample sequenced in a study of blood T cell repertoires in COVID-19. Assay: immunoSEQ multiplex PCR; the TCRdb copy retains only in-frame clones and omits some. Of roughly 150,000 clones listed, roughly nine tenths are singletons. Specimen: peripheral blood. The receptor set was obtained from a woman between 55 and 75 years old with active COVID-19.

This clone was found a few times. This rearrangement joins TRBV14 to TRBJ1-1, with 8 nucleotides matching TRBD1. Germline loops: CDR1 SGHDN, CDR2 FVKESK. V trimming: 3 bases; J trimming: 6 bases; junction bases outside the gene matches: 9. The CDR3 consists of 15 residues. As DNA, the CDR3 is TGTGCCAGCAGCCATGGACAGGGTAGGGTCCCTGAAGCTTTCTTT. Translation: CASSHGQGRVPEAFF.

This chain links TRBV14 with TRBJ1-1; tentative D call: TRBD1 (6 bases). CDR3 length: 14 residues. The germline V gene has CDR1 SGHDN and CDR2 FVKESK. V dropped 1 base and J dropped 5 bases, with 11 bases sitting between them. The CDR3 DNA is TGTGCCAGCAGCCAAGTGGGGGGGCGAACTGAAGCTTTCTTT. As protein: CASSQVGGRTEAFF.

The chain links TRBV4-1 to TRBJ2-4; 14 positions agree with TRBD2. V trimming: 3 bases; J trimming: 1 base; junction bases outside the gene matches: 5. CDR1 MGHRA and CDR2 YSYEKL come from the germline V gene. The CDR3 has 18 residues. CDR3 in DNA: TGCGCCAGCAGCCAGTCCGGACTAGCGGGAGGTGCCAAAAACATTCAGTACTTC. Its protein is CASSQSGLAGGAKNIQYF.

This clone appeared a single time. V is TRBV27 and J is TRBJ2-5; the D gene is possibly TRBD2 (6 bases). There are 17 residues in the CDR3. Deletions cut 2 bases from V and 2 bases from J, with 18 bases between. The V gene's germline CDR1 is MNHEY and CDR2 SMNVEV (reference sequence). The CDR3 loop is CASSLAPPGAFQETQYF. In nucleotides, the CDR3 is TGTGCCAGCAGTTTAGCCCCCCCGGGAGCCTTTCAAGAGACCCAGTACTTC.

The chain couples TRBV5-1 to TRBJ2-7; the match to TRBD1 covers 8 bases. The CDR3 runs 17 residues. V shed 4 bases, J shed 5 bases, and the junction held 17 bases outside the gene matches. Germline assignment: CDR1 SGHRS and CDR2 YFSETQ. The CDR3 region has the DNA TGCGCCAGCAGCGCGCAAGCACGGGGCAGGGGGCGAGACGAGCAGTACTTC. It translates to CASSAQARGRGRDEQYF.

The V call is TRBV5-1, the J call TRBJ2-4, with TRBD2 matching over 9 bases. Germline V gene sequence: CDR1 SGHRS, CDR2 YFSETQ. CDR3 length: 15 residues. Unmatched junction bases numbered 8, after V lost 2 bases and J lost 8 bases. Here the CDR3 DNA reads TGCGCCAGCAGCTTCAAGCGGGGGGCCGCGGACATTCAGTACTTC. Its protein product is CASSFKRGAADIQYF. The variable domain in full, completed from reference TRBV5-1 and TRBJ2-4, reads KAGVTQTPRYLIKTRGQQVTLSCSPISGHRSVSWYQQTPGQGLQFLFEYFSETQRNKGNFPGRFSGRQFSNSRSEMNVSTLELGDSALYLCASSFKRGAADIQYFGAGTRLSVL.

The chain carries TRBV7-8 and TRBJ1-2; 10 positions agree with TRBD1. The germline V gene has CDR1 SGHVS and CDR2 FQNEAQ. The ends lost 5 bases at V and 9 bases at J; junction bases unmatched: 18. The CDR3 runs to 17 residues. The chain's CDR3 is CASSRGWDRGKNGRYTF. CDR3 bases: TGTGCCAGCAGCCGAGGGTGGGACAGGGGAAAGAACGGACGCTACACCTTC.

This clone was found once. The chain carries TRBV7-2 and TRBJ2-7; 9 nucleotides agree with TRBD2. Losses at the gene ends were 3 bases for V and 12 bases for J; bases not matched to a gene: 6. This CDR3 is 12 amino acids long. The germline V gene has CDR1 SGHTA and CDR2 FQGNSA. The CDR3 bases are TGTGCCAGCAGCTTTTCAGCGGGAGGACTGTACTTC. This gives the protein CASSFSAGGLYF.

The chain uses TRBV18 and TRBJ2-4; TRBD2 aligns across 15 bases. Per the germline V gene, CDR1 is KGHSH and CDR2 is LQKENI. Trimming cost V 4 bases and J 4 bases; bases outside gene matches: 17. This CDR3 has 21 amino acids. The CDR3 spells CASSLPPRRGLAGGTKNIQYF. DNA for the CDR3: TGTGCCAGCTCACTCCCCCCCCGTAGGGGACTAGCGGGAGGAACAAAAAACATTCAGTACTTC.

The rearrangement uses TRBV6-5 and TRBJ2-7, with 11 bases that match TRBD2. Germline CDR1 reads MNHEY; CDR2 reads SVGAGI. Losses at the gene ends were 10 bases for V and 2 bases for J; bases not matched to a gene: 4. The CDR3 contains 13 residues. The CDR3 DNA sequence: TGTGCCACCAAGGGACTAGCGGCCTACGAGCAGTACTTC. This sequence encodes CATKGLAAYEQYF.

Of note for this clone: At one of its ends the junction is not consistent with the germline gene, which may arise from a read error. The rearrangement links TRBV5-6 to TRBJ1-6, with 8 bases that match TRBD1. Germline loops: CDR1 SGHDT, CDR2 YYEEEE. The CDR3 loop spans 15 amino acids. The DNA for the CDR3 is TGTGCCAGCAGGTTGGGGACAGGCTATAATTCACCCCTCCACTTT. This gives the protein CASRLGTGYNSPLHF.

This chain uses TRBV30 with TRBJ1-5; TRBD1 is a possible D gene (5 bases). Trimming took off 1 base at V and 5 bases at J, with 12 bases between the two ends. The CDR3 covers 14 residues. The germline gives CDR1 GTSNPN, CDR2 SVGIG (reference sequence). CDR3 protein: CAWSDLGGDQPQHF. The CDR3 DNA is TGTGCCTGGAGTGATTTGGGGGGAGATCAGCCCCAGCATTTT.

The chain recombines TRBV6-5 with TRBJ1-2; 8 bases fit TRBD1. This CDR3 is 15 amino acids long. V trimming: 5 bases; J trimming: 4 bases; junction bases outside the gene matches: 9. Per the germline V gene, CDR1 is MNHEY and CDR2 is SVGAGI. CDR3 loop: CASSTSGTGSYGYTF. CDR3 in DNA: TGTGCCAGCAGTACTTCCGGGACAGGATCCTATGGCTACACCTTC.

The chain couples TRBV27 to TRBJ2-7; 12 bases agree with TRBD1. The CDR3 extends over 16 amino acids. Unmatched junction bases numbered 10, after V lost 3 bases and J lost 7 bases. Germline values: CDR1 MNHEY, CDR2 SMNVEV (reference sequence). The CDR3 coding sequence is TGTGCCAGCAGTTTGGCACCGGGACAGGGGGCCCTTGAGCAGTACTTC. This encodes CASSLAPGQGALEQYF.

The rearrangement links TRBV5-6 to TRBJ2-7, with 10 bases aligning to TRBD2. Germline trimming cut 3 bases from V and 3 bases from J; bases unmatched to any gene: 3. Looked up from germline, CDR1 is SGHDT and CDR2 is YYEEEE. The CDR3 covers 14 residues. In nucleotides, the CDR3 is TGTGCCAGCAGCTCTGGACTAGCGGACTACGAGCAGTACTTC. As protein: CASSSGLADYEQYF.

The V gene is TRBV9, the J gene TRBJ2-1, with D possibly being TRBD1 (6 bases). Germline V gene sequence: CDR1 SGDLS, CDR2 YYNGEE. CDR3 length: 13 amino acids. The V end was cut by 4 bases, the J end by 7 bases, with 12 bases between. CDR3 region: CASSPNRVNEQFF. The CDR3 coding sequence is TGTGCCAGCAGCCCGAACAGGGTAAATGAGCAGTTCTTC.

J is TRBJ2-1 and V is TRBV5-1, with 10 bases fitting TRBD1. There are 14 residues in the CDR3. Per germline, CDR1 SGHRS and CDR2 YFSETQ. V shed 5 bases, J shed 6 bases, and the junction held 5 bases outside the gene matches. CDR3 sequence reads: CASRWTGGFNEQFF. CDR3 nucleotides: TGCGCCAGCAGGTGGACAGGGGGGTTCAATGAGCAGTTCTTC.

This chain links TRBV6-5 with TRBJ2-3; 10 nucleotides agree with TRBD1. The ends lost 8 bases at V and 3 bases at J; junction bases unmatched: 5. The germline CDR1 and CDR2 sequences are MNHEY and SVGAGI. This CDR3 region has 14 residues. CDR3 sequence (DNA): TGTGCCAGCGCGGACAGGGGGGGAACAGATACGCAGTATTTT. Protein product: CASADRGGTDTQYF.

The chain couples TRBV2 to TRBJ1-1; D uncertain. Trimming removed 6 bases at V and 6 bases at J, with 14 bases between. This CDR3 has 13 residues. Per the germline V gene, CDR1 is SNHLY and CDR2 is FYNNEI. The CDR3 sequence is CASREELRSEAFF. In DNA form, the CDR3 reads TGTGCCAGCAGGGAGGAGTTGCGTTCTGAAGCTTTCTTT.